This T cell receptor (beta chain) originates from a study of control samples from healthy donors and cancer patients. In germline, CDR1 is LNHDA, CDR2 SQIVND (reference sequence). This CDR3 has 16 residues. V was pared by 1 base and J by 1 base, with 13 bases between. Only in-frame clones appear in the TCRdb table, and some are missing; sequencing was by immunoSEQ multiplex PCR. The data contain about 120,000 clones, more than 75% of them singletons. This clone was seen only once. The chain carries TRBV19 and TRBJ2-5, with D possibly TRBD1 on 6 matching bases. The receptor was isolated from a woman between 70 and 85 years old in good health. Sequencing was carried out using blood. CDR3 in DNA: TGTGCCAGTAGTATAGGGGGGCCGGCCTCCCAAGAGACCCAGTACTTC. This codes for CASSIGGPASQETQYF.